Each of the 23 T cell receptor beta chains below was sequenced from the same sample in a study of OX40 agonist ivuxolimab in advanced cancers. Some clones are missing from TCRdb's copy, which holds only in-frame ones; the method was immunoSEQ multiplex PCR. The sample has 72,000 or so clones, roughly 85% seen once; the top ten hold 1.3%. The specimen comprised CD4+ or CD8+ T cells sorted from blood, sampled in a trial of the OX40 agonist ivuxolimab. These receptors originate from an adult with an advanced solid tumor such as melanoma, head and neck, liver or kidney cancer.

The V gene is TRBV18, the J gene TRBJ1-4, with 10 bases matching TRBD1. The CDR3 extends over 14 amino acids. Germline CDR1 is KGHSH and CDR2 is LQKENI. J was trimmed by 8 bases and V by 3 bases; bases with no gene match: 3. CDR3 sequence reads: CASSPGQGYEKLFF. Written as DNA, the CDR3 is TGTGCCAGCTCACCGGGACAGGGGTACGAAAAACTGTTTTTT.

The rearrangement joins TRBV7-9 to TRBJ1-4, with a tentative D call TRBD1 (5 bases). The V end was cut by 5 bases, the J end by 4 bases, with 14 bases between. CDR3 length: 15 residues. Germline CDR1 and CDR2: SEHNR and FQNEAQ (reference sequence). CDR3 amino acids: CASSVTQGNNEKLFF. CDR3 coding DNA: TGTGCCAGCAGCGTTACGCAGGGTAATAATGAAAAACTGTTTTTT.

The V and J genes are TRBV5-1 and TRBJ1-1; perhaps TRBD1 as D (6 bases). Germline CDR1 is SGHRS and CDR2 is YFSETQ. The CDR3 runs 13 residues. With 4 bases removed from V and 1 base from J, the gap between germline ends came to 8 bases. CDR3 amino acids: CASSQQGNTEAFF. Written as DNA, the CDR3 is TGCGCCAGCAGCCAACAGGGGAACACTGAAGCTTTCTTT.

CDR3 nucleotides: TGTGCCAGCAGCTTGACCGGTCGCCACTATGGCTACACCTTC. As protein: CASSLTGRHYGYTF. This rearrangement joins TRBV5-6 to TRBJ1-2; no firm D call. Trimming pared 1 base from V and 3 bases from J, leaving 10 bases between. CDR1 is SGHDT, CDR2 YYEEEE, per germline. This CDR3 is built from 14 residues.

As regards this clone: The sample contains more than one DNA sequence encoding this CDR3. CDR3 DNA: TGTGCCAGTACCGGGCCCACCTACAATGAGCAGTTCTTC. This translates into CASTGPTYNEQFF. V usage is TRBV6-6 and J usage is TRBJ2-1; D is uncertain. Trimming removed 9 bases at V and 2 bases at J, with 11 bases between. The CDR3 runs 13 residues. Germline-derived CDR1 and CDR2 are MNHNY and SVGAGI (reference sequence).

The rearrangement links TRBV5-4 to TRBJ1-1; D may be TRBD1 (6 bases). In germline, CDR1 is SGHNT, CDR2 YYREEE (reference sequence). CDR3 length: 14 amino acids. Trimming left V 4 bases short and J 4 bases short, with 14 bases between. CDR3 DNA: TGTGCCAGCAGCCCAAGGGGGGGCGGCACTGAAGCTTTCTTT. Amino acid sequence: CASSPRGGGTEAFF.

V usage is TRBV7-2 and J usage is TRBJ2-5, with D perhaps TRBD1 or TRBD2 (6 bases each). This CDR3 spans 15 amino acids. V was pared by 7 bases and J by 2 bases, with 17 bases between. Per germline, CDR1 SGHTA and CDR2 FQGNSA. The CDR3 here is CASTLWGAGQETQYF. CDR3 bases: TGTGCCAGCACCCTATGGGGGGCGGGGCAAGAGACCCAGTACTTC.

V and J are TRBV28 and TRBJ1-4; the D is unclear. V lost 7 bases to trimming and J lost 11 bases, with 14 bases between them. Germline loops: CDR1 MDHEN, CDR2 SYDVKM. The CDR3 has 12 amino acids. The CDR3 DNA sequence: TGTGCCAGCAACCCGCCCGGGCGGAAACTGTTTTTT. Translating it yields CASNPPGRKLFF.

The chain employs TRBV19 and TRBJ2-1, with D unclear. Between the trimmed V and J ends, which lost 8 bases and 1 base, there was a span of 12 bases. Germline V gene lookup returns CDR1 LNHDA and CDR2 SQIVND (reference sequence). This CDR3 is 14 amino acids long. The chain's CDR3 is CASDQGMSYNEQFF. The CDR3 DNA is TGTGCCAGTGACCAAGGGATGTCCTACAATGAGCAGTTCTTC.

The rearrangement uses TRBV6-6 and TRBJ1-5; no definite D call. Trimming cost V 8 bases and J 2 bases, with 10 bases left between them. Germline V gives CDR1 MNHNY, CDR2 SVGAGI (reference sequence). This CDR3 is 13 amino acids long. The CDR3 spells CASHARGNQPQHF. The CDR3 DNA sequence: TGTGCCAGCCACGCACGCGGCAATCAGCCCCAGCATTTT.

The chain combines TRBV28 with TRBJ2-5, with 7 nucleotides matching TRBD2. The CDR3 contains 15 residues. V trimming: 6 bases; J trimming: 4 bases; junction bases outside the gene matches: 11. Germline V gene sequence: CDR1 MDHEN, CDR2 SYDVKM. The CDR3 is CASRLSLAVRETQYF. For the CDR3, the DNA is TGTGCCAGCAGACTCAGCCTAGCGGTCAGAGAGACCCAGTACTTC.

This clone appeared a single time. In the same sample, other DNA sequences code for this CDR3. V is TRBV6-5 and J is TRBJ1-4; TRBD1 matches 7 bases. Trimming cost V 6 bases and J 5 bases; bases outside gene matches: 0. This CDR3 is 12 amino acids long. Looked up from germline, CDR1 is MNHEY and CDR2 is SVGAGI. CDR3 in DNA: TGTGCCAGCAGCAGGGGGAATGAAAAACTGTTTTTT. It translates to CASSRGNEKLFF.

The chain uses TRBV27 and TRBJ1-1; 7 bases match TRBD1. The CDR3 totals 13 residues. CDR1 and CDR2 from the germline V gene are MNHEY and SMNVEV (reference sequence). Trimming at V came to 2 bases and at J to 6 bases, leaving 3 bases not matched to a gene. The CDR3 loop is CASSLPGQPEAFF. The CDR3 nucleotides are TGTGCCAGCAGTTTACCGGGACAGCCTGAAGCTTTCTTT.

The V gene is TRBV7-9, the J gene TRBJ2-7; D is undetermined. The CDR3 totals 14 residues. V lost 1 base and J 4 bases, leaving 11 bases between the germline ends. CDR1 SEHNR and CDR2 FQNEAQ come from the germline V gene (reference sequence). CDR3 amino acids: CASSLGNLDYEQYF. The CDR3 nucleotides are TGTGCCAGCAGCTTAGGAAACCTAGATTACGAGCAGTACTTC.

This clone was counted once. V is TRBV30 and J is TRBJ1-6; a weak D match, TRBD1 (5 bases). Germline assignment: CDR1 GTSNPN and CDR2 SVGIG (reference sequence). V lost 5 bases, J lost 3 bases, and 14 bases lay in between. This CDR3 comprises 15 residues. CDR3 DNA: TGTGCCTGGGCCGAAACCCAGGGCTATAATTCACCCCTCCACTTT. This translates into CAWAETQGYNSPLHF.

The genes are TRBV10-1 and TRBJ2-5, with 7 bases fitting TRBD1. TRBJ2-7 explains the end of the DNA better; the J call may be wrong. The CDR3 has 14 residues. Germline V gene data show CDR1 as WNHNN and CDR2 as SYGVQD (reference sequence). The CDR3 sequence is CASSWTGPDYEQYF. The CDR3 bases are TGCGCCAGCAGTTGGACAGGCCCAGACTACGAGCAGTACTTC.

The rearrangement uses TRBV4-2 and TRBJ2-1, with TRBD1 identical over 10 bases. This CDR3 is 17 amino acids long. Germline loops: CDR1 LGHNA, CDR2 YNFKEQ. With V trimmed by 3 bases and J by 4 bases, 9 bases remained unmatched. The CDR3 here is CASSHPTGQGDYNEQFF. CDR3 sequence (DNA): TGTGCCAGCAGCCACCCTACCGGACAGGGGGATTACAATGAGCAGTTCTTC.

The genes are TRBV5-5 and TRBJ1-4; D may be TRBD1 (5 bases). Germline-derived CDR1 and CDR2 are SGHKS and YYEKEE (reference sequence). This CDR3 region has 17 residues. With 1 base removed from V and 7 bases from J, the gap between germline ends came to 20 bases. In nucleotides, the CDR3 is TGTGCCAGCAGCTTGTATGTATCGGGGGTTGCGGCTGAAAAACTGTTTTTT. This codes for CASSLYVSGVAAEKLFF.

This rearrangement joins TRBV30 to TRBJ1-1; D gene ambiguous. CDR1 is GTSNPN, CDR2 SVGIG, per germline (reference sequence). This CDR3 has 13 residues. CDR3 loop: CAVGGPLNTEAFF. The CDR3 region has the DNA TGTGCGGTTGGCGGACCACTGAACACTGAAGCTTTCTTT. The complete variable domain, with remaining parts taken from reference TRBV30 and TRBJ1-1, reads SQTIHQWPATLVQPVGSPLSLECTVEGTSNPNLYWYRQAAGRGLQLLFYSVGIGQISSEVPQNLSASRPQDRQFILSSKKLLLSDSGFYLCAVGGPLNTEAFFGQGTRLTVV.

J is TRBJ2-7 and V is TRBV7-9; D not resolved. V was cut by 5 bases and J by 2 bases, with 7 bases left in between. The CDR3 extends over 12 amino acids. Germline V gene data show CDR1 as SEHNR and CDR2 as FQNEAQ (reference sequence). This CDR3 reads CASSPGPYEQYF. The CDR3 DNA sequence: TGTGCCAGCAGCCCCGGACCCTACGAGCAGTACTTC.

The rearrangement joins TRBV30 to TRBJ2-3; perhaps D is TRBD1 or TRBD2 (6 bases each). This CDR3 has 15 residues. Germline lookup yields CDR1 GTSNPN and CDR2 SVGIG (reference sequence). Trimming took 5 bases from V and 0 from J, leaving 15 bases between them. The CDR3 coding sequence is TGTGCCTGGTCCCCCGGGGGCGGGAGCACAGATACGCAGTATTTT. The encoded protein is CAWSPGGGSTDTQYF.

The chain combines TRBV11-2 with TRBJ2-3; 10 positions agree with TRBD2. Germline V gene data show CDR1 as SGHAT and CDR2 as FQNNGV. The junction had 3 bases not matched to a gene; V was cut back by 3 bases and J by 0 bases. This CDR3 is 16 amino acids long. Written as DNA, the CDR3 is TGTGCCAGCAGCTTGGGACTAGCGCCGAGCACAGATACGCAGTATTTT. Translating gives CASSLGLAPSTDTQYF.

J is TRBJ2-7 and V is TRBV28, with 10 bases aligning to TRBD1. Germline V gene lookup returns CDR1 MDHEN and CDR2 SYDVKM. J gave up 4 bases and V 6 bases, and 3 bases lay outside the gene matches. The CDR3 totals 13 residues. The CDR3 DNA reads TGTGCCAGCAGAGGGACAGGGGTGTACGAGCAGTACTTC. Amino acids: CASRGTGVYEQYF.